A single T cell receptor (beta chain) is shown here with its context. Its antigen is not known. CDR3 length: 14 amino acids. The germline gives CDR1 SNHLY, CDR2 FYNNEI. Blood was drawn once per donor, and each sample measured approximately 2.4 ml. Around 4,000 ng of total RNA went into each TCR library. TCRdb re-called the 5' RACE reads, yielding one record per CDR3 amino acid sequence without DNA. The sample's table shows 110,000 to 150,000 distinct CDR3 sequences. This sample was taken from a study of monozygotic twins with inflammatory bowel disease. General observations from the study: The results supported no single strong signal or clonotype associated with IBD.

Sequencing was performed on blood. This sequence was found in a human donor with ulcerative colitis or Crohn's disease, or a healthy co-twin of an affected twin (not recorded which). The rearrangement links TRBV2 to TRBJ2-5; there is no DNA to check the TCRdb D call of TRBD1. The CDR3 loop reads CASSRQGAWETQYF.